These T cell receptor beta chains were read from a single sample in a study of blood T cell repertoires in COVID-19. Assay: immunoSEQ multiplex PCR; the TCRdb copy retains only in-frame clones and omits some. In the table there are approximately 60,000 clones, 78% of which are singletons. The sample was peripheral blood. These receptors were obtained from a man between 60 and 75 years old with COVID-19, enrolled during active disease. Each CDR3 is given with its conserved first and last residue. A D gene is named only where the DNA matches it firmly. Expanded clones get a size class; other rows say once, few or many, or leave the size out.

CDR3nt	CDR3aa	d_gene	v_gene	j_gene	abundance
TGTGCCAGCAGCCCCTCCCGAGCAGGGGCTAATCAGCCCCAGCATTTT	CASSPSRAGANQPQHF	NA	TRBV27	TRBJ1-5	NA
TGCGCCAGCAGCTCGGGGGGCCGAAACATTCAGTACTTC	CASSSGGRNIQYF	NA	TRBV5-1	TRBJ2-4	NA
TGCGCCAGCAGTGGTCCTAGGACAGGCCAGCCACTTGATGGCTACACCTTC	CASSGPRTGQPLDGYTF	TRBD1	TRBV10-2	TRBJ1-2	NA
TGCGCCAGCAAGTCGACAGAGGGCAATCAGCCCCAGCATTTT	CASKSTEGNQPQHF	NA	TRBV5-1	TRBJ1-5	NA
TGTGCCAGCAGGGTAGAGGTGAAGCAGTACTTC	CASRVEVKQYF	NA	TRBV2	TRBJ2-7	NA
TGTGCCACCAGTGCGATAGGGGCGCGAGGCTACACCTTC	CATSAIGARGYTF	NA	TRBV24-1	TRBJ1-2	NA
TGTGCCAGTAACTCTCCACCCGGGAGTGGGGCCAACGTCCTGACTTTC	CASNSPPGSGANVLTF	NA	TRBV19	TRBJ2-6	NA
TGCGCCAGCAGTGACTACAGCGGGGGGCCTCCCTACGAGCAGTACTTC	CASSDYSGGPPYEQYF	TRBD2	TRBV10-1	TRBJ2-7	NA
TGTGCCACCAGTGACAGATCTAACTATGGCTACACCTTC	CATSDRSNYGYTF	NA	TRBV24-1	TRBJ1-2	NA
TGTGCCAGCTTCCCCGGAGGGAATCAGCCCCAGCATTTT	CASFPGGNQPQHF	NA	TRBV6-5	TRBJ1-5	NA
TGTGCCAGCAGCGGGACTAGCGGGGGTGAGACCCAGTACTTC	CASSGTSGGETQYF	TRBD2	TRBV28	TRBJ2-5	NA
TGCGCCAGCAGCTTCGAGGGCTCTGGAAACACCATATATTTT	CASSFEGSGNTIYF	NA	TRBV5-1	TRBJ1-3	NA
TGTGCCCGGGCGGGTCAGGGTTTATACGAGCAGTACTTC	CARAGQGLYEQYF	NA	TRBV30	TRBJ2-7	NA
TGTGCCAGCAGCTTAATGGGACAGTCAGCTTTCTTT	CASSLMGQSAFF	TRBD1	TRBV7-2	TRBJ1-1	NA
TGTGCCAGCAGCTTGGTAGGGACAGGTAAATACGAGCAGTACTTC	CASSLVGTGKYEQYF	TRBD1	TRBV5-4	TRBJ2-7	NA
TGTGCCAGCAGTTACGGACAGGGAACGTCCGAAGCTTTCTTT	CASSYGQGTSEAFF	TRBD1	TRBV27	TRBJ1-1	NA
TGTGCCAGCAGCTTGGGACAGGGGCTTCACGAGCAGTACTTC	CASSLGQGLHEQYF	TRBD1	TRBV7-9	TRBJ2-7	NA
TGTGCCAGCAGCCCCCGAGGGGCGACAGGGGCGGAGACCCAGTACTTC	CASSPRGATGAETQYF	TRBD1	TRBV3-1/TRBV3-2	TRBJ2-5	NA
TGTGCCACCAGCCCGGGACAGGGTTTCACTAATGAAAAACTGTTTTTT	CATSPGQGFTNEKLFF	TRBD1	TRBV24-1	TRBJ1-4	NA
TGTGCCAGCTCACAGGACTTAACAGATACGCAGTATTTT	CASSQDLTDTQYF	NA	TRBV18	TRBJ2-3	NA
TGTGCCAGCACGGCAGGAACGGCGAATTCACCCCTCCACTTT	CASTAGTANSPLHF	NA	TRBV2	TRBJ1-6	few
TGTGCCTGGAGTGTGGGCGGGGATCAGCCCCAGCATTTT	CAWSVGGDQPQHF	NA	TRBV30	TRBJ1-5	NA
TGCGCCAGCAGCTTGGCGGGACAGTTCAATCAGCCCCAGCATTTT	CASSLAGQFNQPQHF	TRBD1	TRBV5-1	TRBJ1-5	NA
TGTGCCAGCAGCTTACGGAGTGATCAGCCCCAGCATTTT	CASSLRSDQPQHF	NA	TRBV7-9	TRBJ1-5	few
TGTGCCAGCAGTGAAAGGTTCCTAGCGAGCTCTGGAAACACCATATATTTT	CASSERFLASSGNTIYF	NA	TRBV2	TRBJ1-3	NA
TGCGCCAGCAGCGAACGGGGAAGGGAGACCCAGTACTTC	CASSERGRETQYF	NA	TRBV5-1	TRBJ2-5	NA
TGTGCCTGGAGATTAGGAGGGGATTATTCACCCCTCCACTTT	CAWRLGGDYSPLHF	NA	TRBV30	TRBJ1-6	few
TGCGCCAGCAGTGAGTCTCTCAGGGCAGCAGCTAACTATGGCTACACCTTC	CASSESLRAAANYGYTF	NA	TRBV10-2	TRBJ1-2	once
TGCGCCAGCCGCCCAGGGGCCACTAACTATGGCTACACCTTC	CASRPGATNYGYTF	NA	TRBV5-1	TRBJ1-2	NA
TGTGCCAGCAGGGTGGGGAGCGCACTCTCTGGGGCCAACGTCCTGACTTTC	CASRVGSALSGANVLTF	NA	TRBV28	TRBJ2-6	NA
TGTGCCAGCGACACGGTGACGGTTGGGGCCAACGTCCTGACTTTC	CASDTVTVGANVLTF	NA	TRBV7-2	TRBJ2-6	NA
TGTGCCAGCAGTTTCTCATCGGGAGCTAGGGAGCAGTACTTC	CASSFSSGAREQYF	NA	TRBV28	TRBJ2-7	NA
TGTGCCAGTAGATTGGTCAGGGAAAATGGCTACACCTTC	CASRLVRENGYTF	NA	TRBV19	TRBJ1-2	NA
TGTGCCAGAAGCTTGTTGGCTCCCACTGAAGCTTTCTTT	CARSLLAPTEAFF	NA	TRBV5-3	TRBJ1-1	NA
TGTGCCAGCAGCTCGGGACTAGTCGTCGGGAATGAGCAGTTCTTC	CASSSGLVVGNEQFF	TRBD2	TRBV5-4	TRBJ2-1	few
TGTGCCAGCAGTTACGGGACTAGCGACACAGATACGCAGTATTTT	CASSYGTSDTDTQYF	TRBD2	TRBV6-2/TRBV6-3	TRBJ2-3	NA
TGTGCCAGTAGTGTCGGACTAGGATGGTACAATGAGCAGTTCTTC	CASSVGLGWYNEQFF	TRBD2	TRBV19	TRBJ2-1	NA
TGCGCCAGCAGCTTGGGGGTTTTCGAGGGAACAGATACGCAGTATTTT	CASSLGVFEGTDTQYF	NA	TRBV5-1	TRBJ2-3	NA
TGTGCCAGCGGGCGACCCAGTGGTGAAAAACTGTTTTTT	CASGRPSGEKLFF	NA	TRBV2	TRBJ1-4	once
TGTGCCAGCAGCCAAGGACAACAAAGCTACGAGCAGTACTTC	CASSQGQQSYEQYF	NA	TRBV4-2	TRBJ2-7	NA
TGTGCCAGCAGCTTAGAGAGCGGTTCAGGACGCTACGAGCAGTACTTC	CASSLESGSGRYEQYF	NA	TRBV7-6	TRBJ2-7	NA
TGTGCCAGCAGCGCCACAGGGATCTATGGCTACACCTTC	CASSATGIYGYTF	NA	TRBV6-5	TRBJ1-2	NA
TGCGCCAGCAGTGAGTCAGGCTTCGGGAATGAGCAGTTCTTC	CASSESGFGNEQFF	NA	TRBV10-1	TRBJ2-1	few
TGTGCCAGTAGTATCTCGGACAGGGGGCGCGGGAGCTATGGCTACACCTTC	CASSISDRGRGSYGYTF	TRBD1	TRBV19	TRBJ1-2	few
TGTGCCAGCACCATCGACAGGACGTCCTATAATTCACCCCTCCACTTT	CASTIDRTSYNSPLHF	NA	TRBV11-2	TRBJ1-6	NA
TGTGCCAGCAGCGGGACAGGGGGAGCCAACGTCCTGACTTTC	CASSGTGGANVLTF	TRBD1	TRBV2	TRBJ2-6	NA
TGTGCCAGCAGCTCGAACAGGGGGATGGGGACTGAAGCTTTCTTT	CASSSNRGMGTEAFF	TRBD1	TRBV7-2	TRBJ1-1	NA
TGCGCCAGCAGTGAGGCGGCTAGCGGGGGTAATGAGCAGTTCTTC	CASSEAASGGNEQFF	TRBD2	TRBV10-1	TRBJ2-1	NA
TGTGCCAGTAGTATTGGGACACAACTGAGGGGCTACACCTTC	CASSIGTQLRGYTF	NA	TRBV19	TRBJ1-2	NA
TGTGCCAGCCGCGAAGGGAGGCAAGACACAGATACGCAGTATTTT	CASREGRQDTDTQYF	NA	TRBV7-6	TRBJ2-3	NA
TGTGCCAGCAGCGTAGCTAGCCAAGAGACCCAGTACTTC	CASSVASQETQYF	NA	TRBV9	TRBJ2-5	NA
TGTGCCAACGAGCCGGACAGGGGTTTAGGGACCCAGTACTTC	CANEPDRGLGTQYF	TRBD1	TRBV6-5	TRBJ2-5	NA
TGTGCCACCGTTCTAGCGGGCAGCACAGATACGCAGTATTTT	CATVLAGSTDTQYF	TRBD2	TRBV7-9	TRBJ2-3	NA
TGTGCTAGTGGTTCCGGGGACAGTGGAAACACCATATATTTT	CASGSGDSGNTIYF	TRBD1	TRBV12-5	TRBJ1-3	few
TGTGCCAGCAGTGTACAGGGATATAATGAAAAACTGTTTTTT	CASSVQGYNEKLFF	NA	TRBV2	TRBJ1-4	NA
TGTGCCAGCAGTTTACGGGGACAGGCCAAACAGCCCCAGCATTTT	CASSLRGQAKQPQHF	TRBD1	TRBV27	TRBJ1-5	NA
TGCGCCAGCAGCGCCCCGGGGGATAGCGGGGGGGCTTGGGATGAGCAGTTCTTC	CASSAPGDSGGAWDEQFF	TRBD2	TRBV4-1	TRBJ2-1	NA
TGTGCCAGCAGCGCCGGGACAGGGGAAAGGAGCAATCAGCCCCAGCATTTT	CASSAGTGERSNQPQHF	TRBD1	TRBV9	TRBJ1-5	NA
TGTGCCATCACGAGCTCTGGGGCCAACGTCCTGACTTTC	CAITSSGANVLTF	NA	TRBV10-3	TRBJ2-6	NA